A single sample gave rise to the 3 T cell receptor beta chains below, sequenced in a study of blood T cell repertoires in COVID-19. TCRdb's copy holds only in-frame clones and misses some; the assay was immunoSEQ multiplex PCR. The repertoire holds some 390,000 clones, with around 90% as singletons. Sequenced input: peripheral blood. Source of these receptors: a human donor in a cohort sampled during active COVID-19.

The DNA of the CDR3 is TGTGCCAGCAGCCAAGAAGGGACAGTCCTTGAAGCTTTCTTT. Its protein product is CASSQEGTVLEAFF. The V gene is TRBV3-1 (or the pseudogene TRBV3-2), the J gene TRBJ1-1, with TRBD1 identical over 7 bases. The germline CDR1 and CDR2 sequences are LGHDT and YNNKEL (reference sequence). The CDR3 is made up of 14 amino acids. The trim removed 0 bases at V and 7 bases at J, leaving 5 bases unmatched.

This clone has more than one count but fewer than ten. The V gene is TRBV3-1 (or the pseudogene TRBV3-2), the J gene TRBJ1-6; no reliable D call. The germline V gene has CDR1 LGHDT and CDR2 YNNKEL (reference sequence). The CDR3 is made up of 14 amino acids. Trimming shortened V by 4 bases and J by 7 bases, and 11 bases separated the two germline ends. The CDR3 is CASSLNVENSPLHF. The CDR3 bases are TGTGCCAGCAGCCTTAACGTGGAGAATTCACCCCTCCACTTT.

The chain couples TRBV6-5 to TRBJ1-6; 7 positions match TRBD1. The V gene's germline CDR1 is MNHEY and CDR2 SVGAGI. V dropped 7 bases and J dropped 3; count of bases not matched to a gene: 3. The CDR3 has 14 amino acids. The CDR3 nucleotides are TGTGCCAGCATGGGACAGTACTATAATTCACCCCTCCACTTT. Translated: CASMGQYYNSPLHF.